These T cell receptor beta chains were read from a single sample in a study of T-cell memory formation after mild COVID-19. TCRdb called the 5' RACE reads again in MiXCR, with one record for every CDR3 protein. The sample holds around 510,000 distinct CDR3 sequences, approximately 21% seen once. Sequenced: PBMCs or a T cell subset sorted from them (not recorded which). These receptors were taken from an adult woman who had mild COVID-19 (a few samples of this study predate the infection). Cell type and time point are not known. Each CDR3 is given with its conserved first and last residue. The D gene is left open where the match is weak. Clone size is not always given. Where it is, it says once, few, many or a class for expanded clones.

j_call clone_size d_call v_call cdr3_nt cdr3_aa
TRBJ1-1 - - TRBV18 TGTGCCAGCTCCGAAGGTGGCAACACTGAAGCTTTCTTT CASSEGGNTEAFF
TRBJ2-1 - - TRBV7-9 TGTGCCAGCAGCTCATCAACAGGGCGTAGCTCCTACAATGAGCAGTTCTTC CASSSSTGRSSYNEQFF
TRBJ1-5 - - TRBV6-1 TGTGCCAGCAGTGAAGCTAGCAATCAGCCCCAGCATTTT CASSEASNQPQHF
TRBJ2-7 - - TRBV7-2 TGTGCCAGCAGCTTAGGACCAGGGAGAGACTACGAGCAGTACTTC CASSLGPGRDYEQYF
TRBJ2-1 - TRBD1 TRBV28 TGTGCCAGCAGTTCTCCCGGGACAGGCTCCAATGAGCAGTTCTTC CASSSPGTGSNEQFF
TRBJ2-3 - TRBD2 TRBV7-3 TGTGCCAGCAGCTCCTCCAGCGGGAGTAGAGATACGCAGTATTTT CASSSSSGSRDTQYF
TRBJ1-1 - - TRBV24-1 TGTGCCACCAGTGATTACCAGAACACTGAAGCTTTCTTT CATSDYQNTEAFF
TRBJ2-3 - TRBD2 TRBV25-1 TGTGCCAGCAGTGAATGGTCGGGAGGCGCAGATACGCAGTATTTT CASSEWSGGADTQYF
TRBJ2-1 - - TRBV12-3/TRBV12-4 TGTGCCAGCAGTCCCCTATCGGGGCAGTGGAATGAGCAGTTCTTC CASSPLSGQWNEQFF
TRBJ2-2 - - TRBV5-1 TGCGCCAGCAGTCTACAGGCTACGAACACCGGGGAGCTGTTTTTT CASSLQATNTGELFF
TRBJ1-1 many - TRBV12-3/TRBV12-4 TGTGCCAGCAGTTTAATCGGAAAGAACACTGAAGCTTTCTTT CASSLIGKNTEAFF
TRBJ2-3 - TRBD2 TRBV18 TGTGCCAGCTCACCCCTGACTAGCGGGAGCCCAGATACGCAGTATTTT CASSPLTSGSPDTQYF
TRBJ1-5 - TRBD1 TRBV24-1 TGTGCCACCAGTGATGCAGGACAGGGGCGACTCGCCCAGCATTTT CATSDAGQGRLAQHF
TRBJ2-7 - - TRBV7-2 TGTGCCAGCAGCTTATCTCGCGAGACCTACGAGCAGTACTTC CASSLSRETYEQYF
TRBJ2-3 - - TRBV15 TGTGCCACCAGCAGAGATCTTGGAAGGAACCGGGGACACACAGATACGCAGTATTTT CATSRDLGRNRGHTDTQYF
TRBJ1-1 - - TRBV29-1 TGCAGCGTTGGGGGGTTAGGCACTGAAGCTTTCTTT CSVGGLGTEAFF
TRBJ2-7 - - TRBV5-5 TGTGCCAGCAAGGGCGTAGGTGACGAGCAGTACTTC CASKGVGDEQYF
TRBJ2-6 - - TRBV21-1 TGTGCCAGCAGCAAACGGACGTCAGGGGCCAACGTCCTGACTTTC CASSKRTSGANVLTF
TRBJ1-1 once TRBD1 TRBV11-2 TGTGCCAGCAGCTTAGATGGTGGGACAGGGTTGGCTTTCTTT CASSLDGGTGLAFF
TRBJ2-7 - - TRBV20-1 TGCAGTGCGAGGGGCCTCCCCTACGAGCAGTACTTC CSARGLPYEQYF
TRBJ2-7 - - TRBV7-8 TGTGCCAGCAGCTTAGCCGCGGGCGACACCTACGAGCAGTACTTC CASSLAAGDTYEQYF
TRBJ2-1 - TRBD1 TRBV27 TGTGCCAGCAGTTTATCGAGGACAGGGGTCTACAATGAGCAGTTCTTC CASSLSRTGVYNEQFF
TRBJ2-5 few - TRBV20-1 TGCAGTGCTAGTCCCGGAGAGACCCAGTACTTC CSASPGETQYF
TRBJ1-2 - - TRBV24-1 TGTGCCACCAGTAGGGCAGGGATCGCCGGGGATGGCTACACCTTC CATSRAGIAGDGYTF
TRBJ2-1 few - TRBV7-2 TGTGCCAGCAGCTTAAACAGAGACAATGAGCAGTTCTTC CASSLNRDNEQFF
TRBJ2-7 - - TRBV18 TGTGCCAGCTCACCACGGGGTGACGAGCAGTACTTC CASSPRGDEQYF
TRBJ2-2 few - TRBV2 TGTGCCAGCAGTGAACTCTCCGGGGAGCTGTTTTTT CASSELSGELFF
TRBJ1-1 - - TRBV18 TGTGCCAGCTCACCACAGGCCGGGGGACCTGAAGCTTTCTTT CASSPQAGGPEAFF
TRBJ1-1 - - TRBV7-2 TGTGCCAGCAGCTTAGTGGGCGGGGGGTTCACTGAAGCTTTCTTT CASSLVGGGFTEAFF
TRBJ1-4 - TRBD1 TRBV27 TGTGCCAGCAGTACACTCCGGGACAGGGGTGAAAAACTGTTTTTT CASSTLRDRGEKLFF